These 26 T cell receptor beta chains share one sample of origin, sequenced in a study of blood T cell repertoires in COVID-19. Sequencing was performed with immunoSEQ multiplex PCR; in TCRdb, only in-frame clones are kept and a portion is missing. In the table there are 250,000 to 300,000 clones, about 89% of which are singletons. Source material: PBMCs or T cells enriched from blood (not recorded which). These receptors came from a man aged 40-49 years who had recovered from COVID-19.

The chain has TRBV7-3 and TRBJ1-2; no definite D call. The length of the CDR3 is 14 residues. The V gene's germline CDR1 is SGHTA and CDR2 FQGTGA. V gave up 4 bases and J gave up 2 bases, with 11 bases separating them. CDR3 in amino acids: CASSSAGGNYGYTF. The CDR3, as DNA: TGTGCCAGCAGCTCAGCGGGTGGCAACTATGGCTACACCTTC.

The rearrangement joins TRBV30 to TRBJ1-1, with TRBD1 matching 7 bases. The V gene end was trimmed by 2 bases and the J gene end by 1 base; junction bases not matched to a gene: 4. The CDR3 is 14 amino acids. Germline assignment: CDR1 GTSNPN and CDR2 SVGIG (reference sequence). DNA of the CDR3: TGTGCCTGGAGTTGGGGACAGCCGAACACTGAAGCTTTCTTT. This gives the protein CAWSWGQPNTEAFF.

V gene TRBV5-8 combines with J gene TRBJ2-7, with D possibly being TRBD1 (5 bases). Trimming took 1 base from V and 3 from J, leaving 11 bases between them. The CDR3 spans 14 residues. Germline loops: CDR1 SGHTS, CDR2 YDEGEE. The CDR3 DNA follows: TGTGCCAGCAGCTTGCGCAGGGCGAACTACGAGCAGTACTTC. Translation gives CASSLRRANYEQYF.

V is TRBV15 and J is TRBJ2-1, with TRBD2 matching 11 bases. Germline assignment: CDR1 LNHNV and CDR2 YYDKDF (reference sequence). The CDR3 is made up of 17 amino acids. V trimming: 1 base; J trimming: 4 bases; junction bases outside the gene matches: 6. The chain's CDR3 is CATSRAVGLAVYNEQFF. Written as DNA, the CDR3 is TGTGCCACCAGCAGAGCGGTGGGACTAGCGGTGTACAATGAGCAGTTCTTC.

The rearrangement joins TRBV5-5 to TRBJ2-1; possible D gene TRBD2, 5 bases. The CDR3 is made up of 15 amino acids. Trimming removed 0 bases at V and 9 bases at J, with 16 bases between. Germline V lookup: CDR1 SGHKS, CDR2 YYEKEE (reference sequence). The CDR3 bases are TGTGCCAGCAGCTTGGTTACAGTAGCGTCGGGTGAGCAGTTCTTC. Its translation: CASSLVTVASGEQFF. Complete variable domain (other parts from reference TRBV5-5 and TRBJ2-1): DAGVTQSPTHLIKTRGQQVTLRCSPISGHKSVSWYQQVLGQGPQFIFQYYEKEERGRGNFPDRFSARQFPNYSSELNVNALLLGDSALYLCASSLVTVASGEQFFGPGTRLTVL.

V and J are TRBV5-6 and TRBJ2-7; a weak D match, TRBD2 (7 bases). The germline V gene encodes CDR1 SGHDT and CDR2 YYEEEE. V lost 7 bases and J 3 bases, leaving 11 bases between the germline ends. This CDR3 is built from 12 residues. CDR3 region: CASGEGGYEQYF. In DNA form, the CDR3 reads TGTGCCAGCGGGGAGGGGGGCTACGAGCAGTACTTC.

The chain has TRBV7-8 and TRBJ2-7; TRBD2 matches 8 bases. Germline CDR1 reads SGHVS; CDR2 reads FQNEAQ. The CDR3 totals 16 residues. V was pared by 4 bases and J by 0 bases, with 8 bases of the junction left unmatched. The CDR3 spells CASSWRISGVSYEQYF. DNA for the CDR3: TGTGCCAGCAGCTGGAGAATTAGCGGGGTCTCCTACGAGCAGTACTTC.

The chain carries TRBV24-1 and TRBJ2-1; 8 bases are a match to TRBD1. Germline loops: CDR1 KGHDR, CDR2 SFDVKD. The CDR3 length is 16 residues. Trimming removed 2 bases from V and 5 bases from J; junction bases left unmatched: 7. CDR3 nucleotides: TGTGCCACCAGTGATTGGACTGGACAGGGAAACAATGAGCAGTTCTTC. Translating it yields CATSDWTGQGNNEQFF.

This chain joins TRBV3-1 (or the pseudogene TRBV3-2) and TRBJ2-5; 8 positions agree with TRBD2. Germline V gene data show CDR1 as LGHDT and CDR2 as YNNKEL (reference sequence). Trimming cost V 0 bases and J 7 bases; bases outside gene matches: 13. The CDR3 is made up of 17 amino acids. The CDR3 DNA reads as TGTGCCAGCAGCCAAGATGGGCTAGCGGGTATGGATTGGACCCAGTACTTC. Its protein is CASSQDGLAGMDWTQYF.

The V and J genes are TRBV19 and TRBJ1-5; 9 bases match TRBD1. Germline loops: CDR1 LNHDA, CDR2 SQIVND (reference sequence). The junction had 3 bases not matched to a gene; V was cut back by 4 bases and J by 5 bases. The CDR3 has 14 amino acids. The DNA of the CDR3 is TGTGCCAGTAGTAGTACAGGGGGCTATCAGCCCCAGCATTTT. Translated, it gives CASSSTGGYQPQHF.

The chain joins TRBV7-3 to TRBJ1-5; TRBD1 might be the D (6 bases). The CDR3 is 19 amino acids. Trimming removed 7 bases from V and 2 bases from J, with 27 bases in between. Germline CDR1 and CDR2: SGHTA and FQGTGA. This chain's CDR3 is CASNIQVVGGDFGNQPQHF. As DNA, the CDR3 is TGTGCCAGCAACATACAGGTTGTAGGGGGGGACTTCGGCAATCAGCCCCAGCATTTT.

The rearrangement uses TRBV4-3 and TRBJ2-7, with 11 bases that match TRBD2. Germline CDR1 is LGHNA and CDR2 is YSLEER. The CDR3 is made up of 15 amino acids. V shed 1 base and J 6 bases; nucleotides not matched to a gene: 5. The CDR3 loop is CASSQVVTSGGEQYF. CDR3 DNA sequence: TGCGCCAGCAGCCAAGTAGTTACTAGCGGGGGCGAGCAGTACTTC.

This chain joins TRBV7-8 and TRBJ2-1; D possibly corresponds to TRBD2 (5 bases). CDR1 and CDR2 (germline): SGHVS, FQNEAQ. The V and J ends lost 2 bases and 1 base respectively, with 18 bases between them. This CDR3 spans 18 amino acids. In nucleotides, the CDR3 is TGTGCCAGCAGCTTACGGGATTCGGTCTCGCTTTCCTACAATGAGCAGTTCTTC. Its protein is CASSLRDSVSLSYNEQFF.

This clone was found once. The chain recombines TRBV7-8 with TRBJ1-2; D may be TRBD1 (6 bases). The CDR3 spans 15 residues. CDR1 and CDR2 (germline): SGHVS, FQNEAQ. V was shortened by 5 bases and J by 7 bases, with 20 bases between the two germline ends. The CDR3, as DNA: TGTGCCAGCAGCCCCCGGACAGCAGGGTTTGGTGGCTACACCTTC. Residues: CASSPRTAGFGGYTF.

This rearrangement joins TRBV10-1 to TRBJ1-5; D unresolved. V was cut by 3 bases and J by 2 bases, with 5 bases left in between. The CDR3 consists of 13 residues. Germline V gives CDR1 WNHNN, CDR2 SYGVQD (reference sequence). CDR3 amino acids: CASSDGGNQPQHF. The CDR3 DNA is TGCGCCAGCAGTGACGGGGGCAATCAGCCCCAGCATTTT.

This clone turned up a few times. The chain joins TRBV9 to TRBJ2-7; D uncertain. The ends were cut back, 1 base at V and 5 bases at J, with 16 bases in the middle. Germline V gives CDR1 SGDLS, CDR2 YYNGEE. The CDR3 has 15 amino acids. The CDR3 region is CASSVSNMAPHEQYF. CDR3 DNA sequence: TGTGCCAGCAGCGTATCGAATATGGCCCCCCACGAGCAGTACTTC. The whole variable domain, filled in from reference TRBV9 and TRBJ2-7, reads DSGVTQTPKHLITATGQRVTLRCSPRSGDLSVYWYQQSLDQGLQFLIQYYNGEERAKGNILERFSAQQFPDLHSELNLSSLELGDSALYFCASSVSNMAPHEQYFGPGTRLTVT.

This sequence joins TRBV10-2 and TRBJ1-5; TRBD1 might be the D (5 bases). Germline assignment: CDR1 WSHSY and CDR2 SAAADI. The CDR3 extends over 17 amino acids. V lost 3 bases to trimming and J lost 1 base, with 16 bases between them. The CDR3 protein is CASSDPWGSISNQPQHF. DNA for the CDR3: TGCGCCAGCAGTGACCCATGGGGCTCGATCAGCAATCAGCCCCAGCATTTT.

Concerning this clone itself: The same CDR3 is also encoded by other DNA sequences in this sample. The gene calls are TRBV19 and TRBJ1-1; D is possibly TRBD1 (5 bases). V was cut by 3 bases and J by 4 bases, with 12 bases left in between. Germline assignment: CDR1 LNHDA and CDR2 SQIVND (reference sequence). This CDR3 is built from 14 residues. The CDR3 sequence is CASSIYSGGTEAFF. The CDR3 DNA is TGTGCCAGTAGTATTTATTCCGGGGGCACTGAAGCTTTCTTT. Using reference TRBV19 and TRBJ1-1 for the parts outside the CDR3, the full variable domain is DGGITQSPKYLFRKEGQNVTLSCEQNLNHDAMYWYRQDPGQGLRLIYYSQIVNDFQKGDIAEGYSVSREKKESFPLTVTSAQKNPTAFYLCASSIYSGGTEAFFGQGTRLTVV.

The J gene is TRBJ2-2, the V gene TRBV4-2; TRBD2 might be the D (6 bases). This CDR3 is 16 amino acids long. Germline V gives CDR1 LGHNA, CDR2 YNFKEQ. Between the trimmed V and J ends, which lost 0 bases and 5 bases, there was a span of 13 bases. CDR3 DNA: TGTGCCAGCAGCCAAGAGTTGGAGGGTGGGACCGGGGAGCTGTTTTTT. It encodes CASSQELEGGTGELFF.

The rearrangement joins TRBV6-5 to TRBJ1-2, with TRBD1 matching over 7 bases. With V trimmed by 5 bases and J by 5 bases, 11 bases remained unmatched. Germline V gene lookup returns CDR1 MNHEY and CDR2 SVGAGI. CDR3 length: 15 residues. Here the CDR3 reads CASSPGQVGLYGYTF. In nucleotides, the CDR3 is TGTGCCAGCAGTCCTGGACAGGTGGGGTTGTATGGCTACACCTTC.

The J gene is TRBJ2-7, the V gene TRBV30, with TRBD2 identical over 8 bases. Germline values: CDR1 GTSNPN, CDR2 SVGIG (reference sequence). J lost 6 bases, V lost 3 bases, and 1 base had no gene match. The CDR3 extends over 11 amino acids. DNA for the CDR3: TGTGCCTGGAGCGCGGGGGGCGAGCAGTACTTC. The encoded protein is CAWSAGGEQYF.

CDR3 loop: CASRRPGLAFNEQFF. DNA of the CDR3: TGTGCCAGCAGAAGACCGGGACTAGCATTCAATGAGCAGTTCTTC. This rearrangement joins TRBV11-2 to TRBJ2-1; 9 bases align to TRBD2. Trimming cost V 6 bases and J 6 bases; bases outside gene matches: 9. CDR1 and CDR2 from the germline V gene are SGHAT and FQNNGV. The CDR3 is made up of 15 amino acids.

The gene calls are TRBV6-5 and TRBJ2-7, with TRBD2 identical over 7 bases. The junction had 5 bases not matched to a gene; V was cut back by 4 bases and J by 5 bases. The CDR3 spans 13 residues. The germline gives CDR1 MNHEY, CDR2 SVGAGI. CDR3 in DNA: TGTGCCAGCAGTTCGGGGGGTTTTGACGAGCAGTACTTC. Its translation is CASSSGGFDEQYF.

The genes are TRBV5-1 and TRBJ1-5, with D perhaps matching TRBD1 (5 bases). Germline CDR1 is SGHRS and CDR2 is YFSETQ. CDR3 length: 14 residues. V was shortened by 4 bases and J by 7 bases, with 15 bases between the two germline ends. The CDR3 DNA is TGCGCCAGCAGCCCTGGGGAGGGGCGACAGCCCCAGCATTTT. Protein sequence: CASSPGEGRQPQHF. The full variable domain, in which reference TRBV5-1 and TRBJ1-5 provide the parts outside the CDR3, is KAGVTQTPRYLIKTRGQQVTLSCSPISGHRSVSWYQQTPGQGLQFLFEYFSETQRNKGNFPGRFSGRQFSNSRSEMNVSTLELGDSALYLCASSPGEGRQPQHFGDGTRLSIL.

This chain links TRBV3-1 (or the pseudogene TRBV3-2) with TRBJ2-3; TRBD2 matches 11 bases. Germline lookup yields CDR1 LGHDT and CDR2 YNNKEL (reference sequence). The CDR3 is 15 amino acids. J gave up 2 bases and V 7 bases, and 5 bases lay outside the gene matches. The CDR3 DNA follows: TGTGCCAGCATGTATAGCGGGGGGGCCACAGATACGCAGTATTTT. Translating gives CASMYSGGATDTQYF.

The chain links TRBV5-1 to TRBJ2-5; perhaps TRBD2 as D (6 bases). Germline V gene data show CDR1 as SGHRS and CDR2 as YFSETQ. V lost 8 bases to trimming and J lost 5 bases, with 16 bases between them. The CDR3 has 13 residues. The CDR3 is CASGGRPFETQYF. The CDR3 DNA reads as TGCGCCAGTGGGGGGAGGCCCTTTGAGACCCAGTACTTC.